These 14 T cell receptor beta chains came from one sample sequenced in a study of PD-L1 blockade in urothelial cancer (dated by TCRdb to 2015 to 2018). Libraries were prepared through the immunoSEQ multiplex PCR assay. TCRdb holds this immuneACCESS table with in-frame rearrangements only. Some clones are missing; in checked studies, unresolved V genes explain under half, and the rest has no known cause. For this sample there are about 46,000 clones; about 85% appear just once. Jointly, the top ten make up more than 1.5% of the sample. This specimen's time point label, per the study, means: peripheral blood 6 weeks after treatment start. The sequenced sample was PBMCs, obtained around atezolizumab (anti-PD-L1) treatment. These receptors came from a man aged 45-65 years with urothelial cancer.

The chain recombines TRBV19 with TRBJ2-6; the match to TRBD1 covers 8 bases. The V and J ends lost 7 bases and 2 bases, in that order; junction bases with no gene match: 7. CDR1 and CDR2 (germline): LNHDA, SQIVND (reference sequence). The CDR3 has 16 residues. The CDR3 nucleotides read TGTGCCAGTACGGCGGCAGGGGGCGCTGGGGCCAACGTCCTGACTTTC. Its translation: CASTAAGGAGANVLTF.

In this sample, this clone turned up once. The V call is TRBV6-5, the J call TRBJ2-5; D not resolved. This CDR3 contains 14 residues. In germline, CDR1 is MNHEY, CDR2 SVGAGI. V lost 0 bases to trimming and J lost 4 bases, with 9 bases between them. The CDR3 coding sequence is TGTGCCAGCAGTTACTCCCGGGTAGTAGAGACCCAGTACTTC. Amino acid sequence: CASSYSRVVETQYF.

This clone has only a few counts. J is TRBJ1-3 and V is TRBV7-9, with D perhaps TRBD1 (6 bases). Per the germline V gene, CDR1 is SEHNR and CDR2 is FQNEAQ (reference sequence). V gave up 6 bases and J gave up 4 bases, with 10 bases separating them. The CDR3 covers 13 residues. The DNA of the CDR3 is TGTGCCAGCAGGTCAGGGGCCGGAAACACCATATATTTT. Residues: CASRSGAGNTIYF.

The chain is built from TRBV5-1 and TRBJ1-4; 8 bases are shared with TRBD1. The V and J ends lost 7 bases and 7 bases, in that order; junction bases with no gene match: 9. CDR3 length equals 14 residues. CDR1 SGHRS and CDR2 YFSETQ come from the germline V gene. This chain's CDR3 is CASENRDRSEKLFF. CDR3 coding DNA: TGCGCCAGCGAAAACCGGGACAGGAGTGAAAAACTGTTTTTT. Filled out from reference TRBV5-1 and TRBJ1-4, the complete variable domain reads KAGVTQTPRYLIKTRGQQVTLSCSPISGHRSVSWYQQTPGQGLQFLFEYFSETQRNKGNFPGRFSGRQFSNSRSEMNVSTLELGDSALYLCASENRDRSEKLFFGSGTQLSVL.

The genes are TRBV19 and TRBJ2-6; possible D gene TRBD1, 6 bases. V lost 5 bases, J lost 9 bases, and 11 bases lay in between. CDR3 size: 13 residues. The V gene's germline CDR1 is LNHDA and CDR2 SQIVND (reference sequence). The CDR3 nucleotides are TGTGCCAGTAGTTACAGGGCAGTCAACGTCCTGACTTTC. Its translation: CASSYRAVNVLTF.

The CDR3 region has the DNA TGCACCAGCAGCCAAAATCCACCTTTTCCGGGGGACACTGAAGCTTTCTTT. Protein product: CTSSQNPPFPGDTEAFF. J is TRBJ1-1 and V is TRBV1. TRBV1 is marked as a pseudogene. The CDR3 runs to 17 residues.

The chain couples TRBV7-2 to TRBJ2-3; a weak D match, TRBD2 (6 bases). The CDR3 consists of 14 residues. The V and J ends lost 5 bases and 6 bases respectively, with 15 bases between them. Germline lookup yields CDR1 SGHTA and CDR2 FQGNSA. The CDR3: CASSPRRVADTQYF. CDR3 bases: TGTGCCAGCAGCCCACGGAGGGTAGCCGATACGCAGTATTTT.

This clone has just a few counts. The CDR3 DNA reads TGTGCCAGTAGTCCCCTACAGGGGTTTAGGACTGAAGCTTTCTTT. Its translation is CASSPLQGFRTEAFF. The chain uses TRBV19 and TRBJ1-1, with 7 positions matching TRBD1. Germline CDR1 reads LNHDA; CDR2 reads SQIVND (reference sequence). The CDR3 contains 15 residues. The J segment lost 5 bases and the V segment lost 5 bases, leaving 11 bases of the junction unmatched.

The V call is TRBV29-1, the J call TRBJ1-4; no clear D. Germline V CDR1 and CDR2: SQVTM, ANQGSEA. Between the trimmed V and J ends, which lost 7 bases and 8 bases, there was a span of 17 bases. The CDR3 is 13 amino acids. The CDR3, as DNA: TGCAGCGCCATTTCGGGGATGTACGAAAAACTGTTTTTT. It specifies CSAISGMYEKLFF.

Here the CDR3 DNA reads TGTGCCAGCACCTCTGGACTAGCGGGAGTTGGGGAGACCCAGTACTTC. It specifies CASTSGLAGVGETQYF. The chain is built from TRBV28 and TRBJ2-5, with 13 bases that match TRBD2. Trimming took 7 bases from V and 5 from J; bases not matched to a gene: 10. CDR1 is MDHEN and CDR2 is SYDVKM in the germline V gene. CDR3 length: 16 residues. Variable domain in full (rest from reference TRBV28 and TRBJ2-5): DVKVTQSSRYLVKRTGEKVFLECVQDMDHENMFWYRQDPGLGLRLIYFSYDVKMKEKGDIPEGYSVSREKKERFSLILESASTNQTSMYLCASTSGLAGVGETQYFGPGTRLLVL.

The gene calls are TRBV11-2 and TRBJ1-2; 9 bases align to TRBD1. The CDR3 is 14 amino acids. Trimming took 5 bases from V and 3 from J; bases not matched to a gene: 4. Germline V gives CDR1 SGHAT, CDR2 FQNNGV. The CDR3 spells CASSRGQGDYGYTF. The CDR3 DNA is TGTGCCAGCAGCCGGGGACAGGGTGACTATGGCTACACCTTC.

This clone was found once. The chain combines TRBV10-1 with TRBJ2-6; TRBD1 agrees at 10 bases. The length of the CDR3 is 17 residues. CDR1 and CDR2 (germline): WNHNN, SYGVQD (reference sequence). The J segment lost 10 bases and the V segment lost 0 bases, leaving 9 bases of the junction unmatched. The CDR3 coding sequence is TGCGCCAGCAGTGAGTCTGGGGGACGGGGACAGGGGAACGTCCTGACTTTC. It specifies CASSESGGRGQGNVLTF.

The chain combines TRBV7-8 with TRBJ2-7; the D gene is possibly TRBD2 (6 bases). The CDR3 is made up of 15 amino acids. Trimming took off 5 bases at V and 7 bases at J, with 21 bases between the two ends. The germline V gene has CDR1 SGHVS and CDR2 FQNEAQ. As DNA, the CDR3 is TGTGCCAGCAGCCCCATGGGCTCCCTAGCGCGGGAGCAGTACTTC. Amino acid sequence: CASSPMGSLAREQYF. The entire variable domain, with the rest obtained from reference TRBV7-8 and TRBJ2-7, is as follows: GAGVSQSPRYKVAKRGQDVALRCDPISGHVSLFWYQQALGQGPEFLTYFQNEAQLDKSGLPSDRFFAERPEGSVSTLKIQRTQQEDSAVYLCASSPMGSLAREQYFGPGTRLTVT.

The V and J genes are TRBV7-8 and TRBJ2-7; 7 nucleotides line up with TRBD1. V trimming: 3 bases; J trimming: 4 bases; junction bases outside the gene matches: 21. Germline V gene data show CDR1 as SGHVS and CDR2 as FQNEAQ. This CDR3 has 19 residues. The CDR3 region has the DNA TGTGCCAGCAGCTTGGTCGGGGATATTTACAGGGGAAGCAGGTACGAGCAGTACTTC. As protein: CASSLVGDIYRGSRYEQYF.